A selection of T cell receptor beta chains follows, all from one sample in a study of shared clonotypes between healthy human individuals. Profiled with immunoSEQ multiplex PCR; TCRdb holds only in-frame clones, not every one. The sample has about 2.3 million clones; roughly 93% are singletons. The specimen sequenced was naive CD4+ T cells from PBMCs. The origin of the receptors is a man aged 18 to 30 in good health. Some clones in this sample may be carry-over from other donors' samples. Each CDR3 is given with its conserved first and last residue. D genes are given only for firm matches.

V: TRBV18
J: TRBJ2-3
D: TRBD2
CDR3: CASSPLTSGSADTQYF
DNA: TGTGCCAGCTCACCCCTTACTAGCGGGAGTGCAGATACGCAGTATTTT

V: TRBV27
J: TRBJ2-7
D: -
CDR3: CASSLSMRVASDEQYF
DNA: TGTGCCAGCAGTTTATCGATGAGGGTAGCGAGCGACGAGCAGTACTTC

V: TRBV28
J: TRBJ2-7
D: TRBD1
CDR3: CASSSAQTGAYEQYF
DNA: TGTGCCAGCAGTTCAGCCCAGACAGGGGCCTACGAGCAGTACTTC

V: TRBV29-1
J: TRBJ1-4
D: -
CDR3: CSVKGRVNEKLFF
DNA: TGCAGCGTGAAGGGTCGGGTTAATGAAAAACTGTTTTTT

V: TRBV28
J: TRBJ1-4
D: TRBD1
CDR3: CASSPPGTGWREKLFF
DNA: TGTGCCAGCAGTCCGCCCGGGACAGGGTGGCGTGAAAAACTGTTTTTT

V: TRBV6-1
J: TRBJ1-2
D: -
CDR3: CASSEGQDFYGYTF
DNA: TGTGCCAGCAGTGAAGGACAGGACTTCTATGGCTACACCTTC

V: TRBV5-8
J: TRBJ1-4
D: -
CDR3: CASSLGNSGNEKLFF
DNA: TGTGCCAGCAGCTTGGGGAATTCTGGTAATGAAAAACTGTTTTTT

V: TRBV2
J: TRBJ1-5
D: TRBD1
CDR3: CASRDQGESQPQHF
DNA: TGTGCCAGCAGGGATCAGGGGGAGTCTCAGCCCCAGCATTTT

V: TRBV7-9
J: TRBJ1-4
D: TRBD1
CDR3: CASSTRDRLNEKLFF
DNA: TGTGCCAGCAGCACACGGGACAGACTTAATGAAAAACTGTTTTTT

V: TRBV4-3
J: TRBJ2-1
D: -
CDR3: CASSRGSAISSYNEQFF
DNA: TGCGCCAGCAGCCGGGGGTCAGCGATTAGCTCCTACAATGAGCAGTTCTTC

V: TRBV5-4
J: TRBJ2-6
D: TRBD1
CDR3: CASSPRQGPGANVLTF
DNA: TGTGCCAGCAGCCCTAGACAGGGCCCTGGGGCCAACGTCCTGACTTTC

V: TRBV29-1
J: TRBJ2-7
D: -
CDR3: CSVAGADVQYF
DNA: TGCAGCGTTGCAGGGGCCGATGTGCAGTACTTC

V: TRBV5-1
J: TRBJ2-7
D: -
CDR3: CASNLGTFSYEQYF
DNA: TGCGCCAGTAACCTGGGGACGTTCTCCTACGAGCAGTACTTC

V: TRBV28
J: TRBJ2-1
D: TRBD2
CDR3: CASSHGTSGRGAEFF
DNA: TGTGCCAGCAGCCACGGGACTAGCGGGAGGGGGGCGGAGTTCTTC

V: TRBV5-1
J: TRBJ1-4
D: -
CDR3: CASSFRARTVTNEKLFF
DNA: TGCGCCAGCAGCTTCAGGGCTCGGACAGTTACTAATGAAAAACTGTTTTTT

V: TRBV18
J: TRBJ2-5
D: -
CDR3: CASTLIRAQETQYF
DNA: TGTGCCAGCACCCTAATCAGGGCCCAAGAGACCCAGTACTTC

V: TRBV6-1
J: TRBJ2-4
D: -
CDR3: CASSAAGQRDF
DNA: TGTGCCAGCAGTGCGGCTGGACAGAGGGACTTC

V: TRBV6-6
J: TRBJ1-5
D: -
CDR3: CASSYWMGEPQHF
DNA: TGTGCCAGCAGTTACTGGATGGGTGAACCCCAGCATTTT

V: TRBV11-2
J: TRBJ1-4
D: -
CDR3: CASRPIATKANEKLFF
DNA: TGTGCCAGCAGACCAATTGCCACTAAAGCTAATGAAAAACTGTTTTTT

V: TRBV6-6
J: TRBJ1-4
D: TRBD1
CDR3: CASSYSTGINEKLFF
DNA: TGTGCCAGCAGTTACTCGACAGGGATAAATGAAAAACTGTTTTTT

V: TRBV5-6
J: TRBJ1-1
D: -
CDR3: CASSLGRGNTEAFF
DNA: TGTGCCAGCAGCTTGGGGCGTGGGAACACTGAAGCTTTCTTT

V: TRBV4-2
J: TRBJ2-3
D: TRBD2
CDR3: CASSQDGTSGRDTQYF
DNA: TGTGCCAGCAGCCAAGATGGGACTAGCGGGAGGGATACGCAGTATTTT

V: TRBV6-5
J: TRBJ1-1
D: -
CDR3: CASSWTIRSGSEAFF
DNA: TGTGCCAGCAGTTGGACTATCCGTTCGGGATCTGAAGCTTTCTTT

V: TRBV2
J: TRBJ2-3
D: -
CDR3: CASSGGLHTDTQYF
DNA: TGTGCCAGCAGTGGGGGGCTCCACACAGATACGCAGTATTTT

V: TRBV27
J: TRBJ2-1
D: -
CDR3: CASSLSPSSYNEQFF
DNA: TGTGCCAGCAGTTTAAGCCCCTCCTCCTACAATGAGCAGTTCTTC

V: TRBV29-1
J: TRBJ2-1
D: TRBD2
CDR3: CSTSGDRGGIISYNEQFF
DNA: TGCAGCACATCGGGCGACCGGGGGGGAATCATATCCTACAATGAGCAGTTCTTC